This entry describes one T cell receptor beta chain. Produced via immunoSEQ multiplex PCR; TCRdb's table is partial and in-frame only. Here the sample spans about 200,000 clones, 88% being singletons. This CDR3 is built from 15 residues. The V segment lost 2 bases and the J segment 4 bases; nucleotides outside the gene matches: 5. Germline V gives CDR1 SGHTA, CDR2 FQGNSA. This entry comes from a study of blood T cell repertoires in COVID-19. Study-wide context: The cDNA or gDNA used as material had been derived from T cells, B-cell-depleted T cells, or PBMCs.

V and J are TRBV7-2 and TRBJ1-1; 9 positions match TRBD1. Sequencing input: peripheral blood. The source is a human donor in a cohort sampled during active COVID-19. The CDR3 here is CASSLKGQGSTEAFF. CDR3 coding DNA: TGTGCCAGCAGCTTAAAGGGACAGGGATCCACTGAAGCTTTCTTT.